At least ten counts were recorded for the clone carrying this T cell receptor (beta chain). What it recognizes is unknown. MiXCR, run by TCRdb on the reads, gives a single entry per CDR3 protein. The sample gives 200,000 to 250,000 distinct CDR3 sequences, approximately 13% of which show up once; 1.5% to 2% is in the top ten. The sample comes from a study of T cell repertoires in cytomegalovirus infection. Study-level background: The public TCR beta signatures pointed to both CMV infection and matching HLA type. Study-level results: CMV-specific TCR beta clonotypes restricted by HLA-C dominated the ex vivo response. Of the TCR beta families, the public ones yielded a cumulative frequency that identified carriers of CMV plus the relevant HLA.

This CDR3 comprises 15 residues. Per germline, CDR1 SGHTA and CDR2 FQGNSA. V gave up 1 base and J gave up 7 bases, with 15 bases separating them. The sample was PBMCs. The chain joins TRBV7-2 to TRBJ2-3, with a weak D call TRBD2 (5 bases). The sequence was obtained from a human donor in good health (CMV status not recorded). Some clones in this sample may be carry-over from other donors' samples. CDR3 coding DNA: TGTGCCAGCAGCTTAGGTGGCGCTAGCTCCTATACGCAGTATTTT. Translation: CASSLGGASSYTQYF.